Listed below are T cell receptor beta chains from one sample, sequenced in a study of identical twins. MiXCR, applied by TCRdb to the 5' RACE reads, yields one record per CDR3 protein. The sample holds roughly 630,000 distinct CDR3 sequences; just over 7% are singletons and the top ten take around 1.6%. These same records also appear under a second study, on yellow fever vaccine responses in identical twins.

Material for sequencing was PBMCs. The source is a young woman in good health. Both conserved end residues are part of each CDR3. The D gene is left open where the match is weak. Rows give clone size only sometimes, using once, few, many, or a class for an expanded clone.

d_gene: -
j_gene: TRBJ2-3
abundance: -
v_gene: TRBV12-3/TRBV12-4
CDR3aa: CASSFGQPNTQYF
CDR3nt: TGTGCCAGCAGTTTCGGACAGCCGAATACGCAGTATTTT

d_gene: -
j_gene: TRBJ1-2
abundance: few
v_gene: TRBV20-1
CDR3aa: CSARANEGVYGYTF
CDR3nt: TGCAGTGCTAGAGCCAACGAAGGGGTCTATGGCTACACCTTC

d_gene: -
j_gene: TRBJ1-2
abundance: many
v_gene: TRBV12-3/TRBV12-4
CDR3aa: CASSPPGTYYGYTF
CDR3nt: TGTGCCAGCAGCCCTCCTGGAACTTACTATGGCTACACCTTC

d_gene: TRBD1
j_gene: TRBJ1-2
abundance: many
v_gene: TRBV20-1
CDR3aa: CRIQGADYGYTF
CDR3nt: TGCAGGATACAGGGGGCCGACTATGGCTACACCTTC

d_gene: TRBD1
j_gene: TRBJ1-6
abundance: many
v_gene: TRBV6-5
CDR3aa: CASSSHGTGLTPLHF
CDR3nt: TGTGCCAGCAGTTCCCATGGGACAGGGTTGACACCCCTCCACTTT

d_gene: TRBD2
j_gene: TRBJ2-1
abundance: -
v_gene: TRBV12-3/TRBV12-4
CDR3aa: CASRKTSGRAPIELDEQFF
CDR3nt: TGTGCCAGCAGGAAAACTAGCGGGAGGGCTCCTATCGAGTTGGATGAGCAGTTCTTC

d_gene: -
j_gene: TRBJ1-6
abundance: many
v_gene: TRBV6-5
CDR3aa: CASSWGIYNSPLHF
CDR3nt: TGTGCCAGCAGTTGGGGGATCTATAATTCACCCCTCCACTTT

d_gene: TRBD2
j_gene: TRBJ2-7
abundance: -
v_gene: TRBV6-1
CDR3aa: CASSPGRRYEPYF
CDR3nt: TGTGCCAGCAGCCCCGGGAGGCGATACGAGCCGTACTTC

d_gene: -
j_gene: TRBJ2-2
abundance: -
v_gene: TRBV5-1
CDR3aa: CASSLEGAYRTGELFF
CDR3nt: TGCGCCAGCAGCTTGGAGGGCGCCTACCGCACCGGGGAGCTGTTTTTT

d_gene: -
j_gene: TRBJ1-4
abundance: few
v_gene: TRBV27
CDR3aa: CASRRAGLQEKLFF
CDR3nt: TGTGCCAGCAGACGCGCGGGACTGCAGGAAAAACTGTTTTTT

d_gene: TRBD1
j_gene: TRBJ2-1
abundance: few
v_gene: TRBV25-1
CDR3aa: CASSSPGTGGFEQFF
CDR3nt: TGTGCCAGCAGTAGCCCCGGGACAGGGGGCTTTGAGCAGTTCTTC

d_gene: TRBD1
j_gene: TRBJ2-6
abundance: -
v_gene: TRBV20-1
CDR3aa: CSASPGTGHSGANVLTF
CDR3nt: TGCAGTGCTAGCCCCGGGACAGGCCACTCTGGGGCCAACGTCCTGACTTTC

d_gene: TRBD2
j_gene: TRBJ2-1
abundance: many
v_gene: TRBV4-1
CDR3aa: CASSQETGLVWQFF
CDR3nt: TGCGCCAGCAGCCAAGAGACCGGACTAGTTTGGCAGTTCTTC

d_gene: -
j_gene: TRBJ1-4
abundance: few
v_gene: TRBV6-2/TRBV6-3
CDR3aa: CASSYSLRTVTTNEKLFF
CDR3nt: TGTGCCAGCAGTTACTCCCTGAGGACAGTGACAACTAATGAAAAACTGTTTTTT

d_gene: TRBD1
j_gene: TRBJ2-1
abundance: -
v_gene: TRBV29-1
CDR3aa: CSVEIRQGPPNEQFF
CDR3nt: TGCAGCGTTGAAATACGACAGGGTCCTCCCAATGAGCAGTTCTTC

d_gene: -
j_gene: TRBJ1-2
abundance: few
v_gene: TRBV6-1
CDR3aa: CASSENFGMSYTF
CDR3nt: TGTGCCAGCAGTGAAAACTTCGGGATGAGCTACACCTTC

d_gene: -
j_gene: TRBJ1-2
abundance: -
v_gene: TRBV4-1
CDR3aa: CASSQRGGYGYTF
CDR3nt: TGCGCCAGCAGCCAGAGGGGGGGGTATGGCTACACCTTC

d_gene: -
j_gene: TRBJ1-1
abundance: -
v_gene: TRBV27
CDR3aa: CASIPSGTINTEAFF
CDR3nt: TGTGCCAGCATTCCCTCCGGGACAATAAACACTGAAGCTTTCTTT

d_gene: TRBD1
j_gene: TRBJ1-1
abundance: many
v_gene: TRBV6-1
CDR3aa: CASSRGTGGAYTEAFF
CDR3nt: TGTGCCAGCAGTCGTGGGACAGGGGGCGCGTACACTGAAGCTTTCTTT

d_gene: -
j_gene: TRBJ1-1
abundance: many
v_gene: TRBV7-9
CDR3aa: CASSPLGRGAFF
CDR3nt: TGTGCCAGCAGCCCTCTCGGGAGGGGAGCTTTCTTT

d_gene: -
j_gene: TRBJ2-7
abundance: -
v_gene: TRBV19
CDR3aa: CASSSQRAASYEQYF
CDR3nt: TGTGCCAGTAGTAGCCAGCGGGCGGCCTCCTACGAGCAGTACTTC

d_gene: -
j_gene: TRBJ2-7
abundance: many
v_gene: TRBV20-1
CDR3aa: CSARDMGGPSYEQYF
CDR3nt: TGCAGTGCTAGGGATATGGGCGGACCCTCCTACGAGCAGTACTTC

d_gene: -
j_gene: TRBJ2-7
abundance: -
v_gene: TRBV28
CDR3aa: CASREATLVTYEQYF
CDR3nt: TGTGCCAGCAGGGAGGCCACTCTAGTAACCTACGAGCAGTACTTC

d_gene: TRBD2
j_gene: TRBJ2-1
abundance: -
v_gene: TRBV20-1
CDR3aa: CSAIRTSGGLNEQFF
CDR3nt: TGCAGTGCTATCCGGACTAGCGGGGGTTTAAATGAGCAGTTCTTC

d_gene: -
j_gene: TRBJ2-3
abundance: -
v_gene: TRBV24-1
CDR3aa: CATSAGGAGDTQYF
CDR3nt: TGTGCCACCAGTGCGGGGGGCGCGGGGGATACGCAGTATTTT

d_gene: TRBD1
j_gene: TRBJ2-4
abundance: many
v_gene: TRBV5-1
CDR3aa: CASSLDGTVRNIQYF
CDR3nt: TGCGCCAGCAGCTTAGATGGGACAGTACGAAACATTCAGTACTTC

d_gene: TRBD1
j_gene: TRBJ1-5
abundance: few
v_gene: TRBV12-3/TRBV12-4
CDR3aa: CASSPTGMKGNQPQHF
CDR3nt: TGTGCCAGCAGCCCGACAGGGATGAAGGGCAATCAGCCCCAGCATTTT

d_gene: TRBD1
j_gene: TRBJ1-2
abundance: many
v_gene: TRBV12-3/TRBV12-4
CDR3aa: CASSFGGQINYGYTF
CDR3nt: TGTGCCAGCAGTTTTGGGGGACAGATTAACTATGGCTACACCTTC

d_gene: TRBD2
j_gene: TRBJ2-1
abundance: many
v_gene: TRBV20-1
CDR3aa: CSARDERDFDEQFF
CDR3nt: TGCAGTGCTAGAGATGAGCGGGACTTTGATGAGCAGTTCTTC

d_gene: -
j_gene: TRBJ2-7
abundance: few
v_gene: TRBV11-2
CDR3aa: CASSFSSAYEQYF
CDR3nt: TGTGCCAGCAGCTTCTCTAGCGCCTACGAGCAGTACTTC